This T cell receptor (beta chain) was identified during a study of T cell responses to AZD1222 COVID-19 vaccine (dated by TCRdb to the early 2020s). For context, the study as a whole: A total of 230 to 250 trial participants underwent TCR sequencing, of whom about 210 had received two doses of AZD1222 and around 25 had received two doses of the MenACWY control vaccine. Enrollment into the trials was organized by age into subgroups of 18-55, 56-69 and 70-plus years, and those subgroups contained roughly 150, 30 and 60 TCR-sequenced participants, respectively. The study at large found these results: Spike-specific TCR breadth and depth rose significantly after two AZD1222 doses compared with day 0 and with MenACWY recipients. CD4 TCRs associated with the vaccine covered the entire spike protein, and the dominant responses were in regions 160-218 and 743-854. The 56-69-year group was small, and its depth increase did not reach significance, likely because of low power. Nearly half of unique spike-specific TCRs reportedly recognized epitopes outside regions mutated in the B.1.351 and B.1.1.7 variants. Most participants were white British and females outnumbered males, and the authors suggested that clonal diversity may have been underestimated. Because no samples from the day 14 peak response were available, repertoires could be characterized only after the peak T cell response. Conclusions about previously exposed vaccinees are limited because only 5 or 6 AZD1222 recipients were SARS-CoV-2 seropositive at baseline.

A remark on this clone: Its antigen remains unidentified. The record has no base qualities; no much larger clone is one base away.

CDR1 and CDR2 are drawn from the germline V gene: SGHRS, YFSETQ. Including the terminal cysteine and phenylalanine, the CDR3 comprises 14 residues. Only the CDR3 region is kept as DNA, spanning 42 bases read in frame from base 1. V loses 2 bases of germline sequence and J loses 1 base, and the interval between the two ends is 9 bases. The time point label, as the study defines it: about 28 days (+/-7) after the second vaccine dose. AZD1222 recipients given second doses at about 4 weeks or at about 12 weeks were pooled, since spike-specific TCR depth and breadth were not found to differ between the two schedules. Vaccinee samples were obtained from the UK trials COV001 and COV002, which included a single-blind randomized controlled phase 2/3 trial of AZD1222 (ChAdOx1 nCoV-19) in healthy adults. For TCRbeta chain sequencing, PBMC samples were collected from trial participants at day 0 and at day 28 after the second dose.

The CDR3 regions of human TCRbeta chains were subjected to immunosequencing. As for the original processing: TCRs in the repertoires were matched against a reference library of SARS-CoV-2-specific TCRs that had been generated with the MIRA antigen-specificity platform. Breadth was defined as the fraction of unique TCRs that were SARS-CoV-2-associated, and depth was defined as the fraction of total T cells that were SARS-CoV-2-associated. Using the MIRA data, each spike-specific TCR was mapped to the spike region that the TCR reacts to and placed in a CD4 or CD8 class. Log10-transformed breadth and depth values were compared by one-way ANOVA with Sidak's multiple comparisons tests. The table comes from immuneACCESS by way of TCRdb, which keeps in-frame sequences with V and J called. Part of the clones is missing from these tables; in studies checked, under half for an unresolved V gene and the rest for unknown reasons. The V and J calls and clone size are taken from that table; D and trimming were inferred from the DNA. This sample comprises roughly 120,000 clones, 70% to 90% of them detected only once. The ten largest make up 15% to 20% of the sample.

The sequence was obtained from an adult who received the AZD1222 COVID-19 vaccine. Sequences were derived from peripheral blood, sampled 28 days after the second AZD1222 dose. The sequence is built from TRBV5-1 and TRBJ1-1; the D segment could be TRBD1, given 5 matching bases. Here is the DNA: TGCGCCAGCAGCTTTAGGGGTACGAACACTGAAGCTTTCTTT. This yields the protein CASSFRGTNTEAFF.